The sequence of this T cell receptor beta chain was determined in a study of blood T cell repertoires in COVID-19. Study-wide context: The study drew acute and convalescent COVID-19 samples from the United States, Italy and Spain. Nucleic acid was either cDNA or gDNA, and it came from T cells, B-cell-depleted T cells, or PBMCs.

Study members were between 18 and 89 years old and lived in 20 to 25 US regions. This clone appeared a few times. V lost 3 bases, J lost 9 bases, and 15 bases lay in between. Germline V gene data show CDR1 as MGHDK and CDR2 as SYGVNS. The CDR3 is made up of 13 amino acids. Per the authors' pipeline: Reference gene primers were amplified, and this amplification served to estimate nucleated cell counts. Clones were sequenced by immunoSEQ multiplex PCR, and TCRdb holds only the in-frame ones, with some missing. That table furnishes V, J and clone size, whereas the DNA furnished D and trimming. The sample has 250,000 to 350,000 clones, roughly 90% seen once.

The TCR comes from a woman in her late teens or twenties who had recovered from COVID-19. Sequenced sample: PBMCs or T cells enriched from blood (not recorded which). V usage is TRBV25-1 and J usage is TRBJ2-7; tentative D call: TRBD2 (7 bases). The CDR3 nucleotides are TGTGCCAGCAGTGACCGCGGGGGCGGGGGGCAGTACTTC. It encodes CASSDRGGGGQYF.